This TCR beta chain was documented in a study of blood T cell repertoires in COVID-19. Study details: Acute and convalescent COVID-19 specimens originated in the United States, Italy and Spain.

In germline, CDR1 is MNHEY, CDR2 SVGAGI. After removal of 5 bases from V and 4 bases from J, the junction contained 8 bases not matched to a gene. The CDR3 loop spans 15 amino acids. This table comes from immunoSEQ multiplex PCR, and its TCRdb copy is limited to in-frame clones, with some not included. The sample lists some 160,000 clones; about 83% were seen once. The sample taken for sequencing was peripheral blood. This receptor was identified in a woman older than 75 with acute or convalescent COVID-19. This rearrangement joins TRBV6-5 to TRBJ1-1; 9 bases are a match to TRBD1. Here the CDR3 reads CASSPQTGGATEAFF. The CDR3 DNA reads TGTGCCAGCAGTCCGCAGACAGGGGGGGCCACTGAAGCTTTCTTT.